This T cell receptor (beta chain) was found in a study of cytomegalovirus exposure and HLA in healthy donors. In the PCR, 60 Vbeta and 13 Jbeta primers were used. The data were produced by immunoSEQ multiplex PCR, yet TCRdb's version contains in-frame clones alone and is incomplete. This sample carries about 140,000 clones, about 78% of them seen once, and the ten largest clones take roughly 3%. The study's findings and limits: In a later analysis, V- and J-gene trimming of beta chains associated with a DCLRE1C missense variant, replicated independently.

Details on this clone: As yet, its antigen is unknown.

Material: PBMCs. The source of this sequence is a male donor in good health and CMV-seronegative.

In DNA form, the CDR3 reads TGCGCCAGCAGCCAAGATCAGCTAGCGGGAAACAATGAGCAGTTCTTC. It encodes CASSQDQLAGNNEQFF. The chain links TRBV4-1 to TRBJ2-1; 9 bases fit TRBD2. V dropped 0 bases and J dropped 5; count of bases not matched to a gene: 5. The V gene's germline CDR1 is MGHRA and CDR2 YSYEKL. This CDR3 comprises 16 residues.